Following are 30 T cell receptor beta chains from one sample sequenced in a study of identical twins (TCRdb year 2016). The library relied on 5' RACE. Sequenced using an Illumina HiSeq 2000. In TCRdb, the public reads were trimmed at Q25 with fastp and aligned with MiXCR, with productive beta chains retained. Under each unique CDR3 protein, matching rows form one entry showing the most common genes and DNA. The sample records 420,000 or so distinct CDR3 sequences, approximately 17% of which are singletons. Jointly, the top ten make up roughly an eighth of the sample. Specimen: naive T cells sorted from blood. Interpreted using the paper, the cell subset or site label stands for: cells isolated with a human naive T-cell isolation kit. All receptors derive from a man over 45 in good health.

This clonotype was counted only a few times. The chain's CDR3 is CASSLERWYREGETQYF. In DNA, the CDR3 is TGTGCCAGCAGCTTAGAGCGATGGTACAGGGAAGGAGAGACCCAGTACTTC. The rearrangement joins TRBV7-2 to TRBJ2-5; TRBD1 is a possible D gene (6 bases). V lost 1 base and J lost 4, with 19 bases in between. The CDR3 has 17 amino acids. Germline-derived CDR1 and CDR2 are SGHTA and FQGNSA.

The chain carries TRBV11-2 and TRBJ1-6; possibly TRBD1 for D (5 bases). The CDR3 runs 15 residues. The V gene lost 5 bases and the J gene lost 6 bases, with 14 bases spanning the gap. Germline-derived CDR1 and CDR2 are SGHAT and FQNNGV. CDR3 bases: TGTGCCAGCAGCCTCCGACAGACGAGTAATTCACCCCTCCACTTT. Translated: CASSLRQTSNSPLHF.

This clonotype was observed a few times. The rearrangement links TRBV5-1 to TRBJ2-2, with TRBD1 as a possible D gene (6 bases). CDR3 size: 17 residues. V was cut by 0 bases and J by 5 bases, with 17 bases left in between. Germline CDR1 and CDR2: SGHRS and YFSETQ. The CDR3 coding sequence is TGCGCCAGCAGCTTGGAAGACAGGTCGGCTTATACCGGGGAGCTGTTTTTT. This codes for CASSLEDRSAYTGELFF.

V is TRBV11-1 and J is TRBJ2-3; D might be TRBD2 (6 bases). Looked up from germline, CDR1 is SGHAT and CDR2 is FQDESV (reference sequence). This CDR3 comprises 18 residues. Trimming removed 0 bases at V and 2 bases at J, with 18 bases between. CDR3 loop: CASSLATRREANTDTQYF. The CDR3 DNA is TGTGCCAGCAGCTTAGCGACAAGGAGGGAGGCGAACACAGATACGCAGTATTTT.

This clonotype was counted only a few times. V is TRBV6-5 and J is TRBJ1-5; no reliable D call. This CDR3 comprises 14 residues. The V gene lost 1 base and the J gene lost 5 bases, with 9 bases spanning the gap. Germline assignment: CDR1 MNHEY and CDR2 SVGAGI. CDR3 sequence: CASSYYSSYQPQHF. DNA of the CDR3: TGTGCCAGCAGTTACTATAGCAGTTATCAGCCCCAGCATTTT.

This clonotype was seen ten or more times. The V call is TRBV15, the J call TRBJ2-5; a weak D match, TRBD2 (6 bases). CDR1 is LNHNV and CDR2 is YYDKDF in the germline V gene (reference sequence). V lost 0 bases and J 5 bases, leaving 13 bases between the germline ends. This CDR3 spans 15 amino acids. CDR3 in DNA: TGTGCCACCAGCAGAGAGGCCGGACTACTGGAGACCCAGTACTTC. This encodes CATSREAGLLETQYF.

This clonotype turned up a few times. The CDR3 DNA reads TGTGCCATCAGTGACGGACAGGGGGAGACCCAGTACTTC. Protein product: CAISDGQGETQYF. The V call is TRBV10-3, the J call TRBJ2-5, with 9 bases aligning to TRBD1. The length of the CDR3 is 13 residues. The junction had 1 base not matched to a gene; V was cut back by 3 bases and J by 5 bases. CDR1 and CDR2 from the germline V gene are ENHRY and SYGVKD.

The chain employs TRBV4-3 and TRBJ2-3; 8 bases fit TRBD2. The germline V gene has CDR1 LGHNA and CDR2 YSLEER. CDR3 length: 17 residues. Trimming at V came to 0 bases and at J to 6 bases, leaving 11 bases not matched to a gene. The CDR3 loop is CASSQEGRGGPTDTQYF. The CDR3, as DNA: TGCGCCAGCAGCCAAGAGGGACGGGGGGGCCCCACCGATACGCAGTATTTT.

This clonotype was detected once. This may stem from a read error, because a much larger clone lies one nucleotide away. The chain couples TRBV5-5 to TRBJ2-5; maybe TRBD2 (7 bases). CDR1 and CDR2 (germline): SGHKS, YYEKEE (reference sequence). The CDR3 contains 16 residues. The CDR3 region is CASSLSGTPKGETLYF. The CDR3, as DNA: TGTGCCAGCAGCTTGAGCGGGACACCGAAGGGGGAGACCCTGTACTTC.

This sequence joins TRBV19 and TRBJ2-1, with 7 nucleotides matching TRBD1. Germline-derived CDR1 and CDR2 are LNHDA and SQIVND (reference sequence). The CDR3 has 17 residues. The V segment lost 3 bases and the J segment 2 bases; nucleotides outside the gene matches: 10. The CDR3 bases are TGTGCCAGTAGTATTGGATCCGGGACAGCGACCTACAATGAGCAGTTCTTC. Encoded protein: CASSIGSGTATYNEQFF.

This clonotype has only a few counts. The V gene is TRBV6-1, the J gene TRBJ1-5, with TRBD1 identical over 7 bases. Per germline, CDR1 MNHNS and CDR2 SASEGT. Germline trimming cut 5 bases from V and 4 bases from J; bases unmatched to any gene: 5. The length of the CDR3 is 14 residues. In DNA, the CDR3 is TGTGCCAGCAGTCCCGACAGGGATAATCAGCCCCAGCATTTT. Translated: CASSPDRDNQPQHF.

This clonotype has ten or more counts. The CDR3 coding sequence is TGCGCCAGCAGCTTGTCTAGCGGGGGGGGTAATGAGCAGTTCTTC. It encodes CASSLSSGGGNEQFF. J is TRBJ2-1 and V is TRBV5-1; 12 bases align to TRBD2. V was pared by 1 base and J by 7 bases, with 3 bases of the junction left unmatched. This CDR3 spans 15 amino acids. Germline V gene data show CDR1 as SGHRS and CDR2 as YFSETQ.

In this sample, this clonotype turned up many times. V and J are TRBV3-1 and TRBJ2-7; 9 nucleotides line up with TRBD1. Germline-derived CDR1 and CDR2 are LGHDT and YNNKEL (reference sequence). Unmatched junction bases numbered 6, after V lost 2 bases and J lost 1 base. This CDR3 contains 16 residues. The CDR3 DNA is TGTGCCAGCAGCCAAACCGGGACAGGGAAATCCTACGAGCAGTACTTC. This sequence encodes CASSQTGTGKSYEQYF.

This clonotype appeared many times. This chain uses TRBV20-1 with TRBJ1-6, with D perhaps matching TRBD1 (5 bases). Deletions cut 0 bases from V and 0 bases from J, with 12 bases between. In germline, CDR1 is DFQATT, CDR2 SNEGSKA (reference sequence). The CDR3 runs to 17 residues. CDR3 residues: CSAREGTGSSYNSPLHF. CDR3 nucleotide sequence: TGCAGTGCTAGAGAAGGGACGGGTAGCTCCTATAATTCACCCCTCCACTTT.

This clonotype was seen many times. The CDR3 DNA sequence: TGTGCCATCAGTGAATGGAGCAGGCTGCGGAGTTACAATGAGCAGTTCTTC. It specifies CAISEWSRLRSYNEQFF. The rearrangement uses TRBV10-3 and TRBJ2-1; D unclear. Germline CDR1 reads ENHRY; CDR2 reads SYGVKD. CDR3 length: 17 residues. The ends were cut back, 3 bases at V and 4 bases at J, with 19 bases in the middle.

This chain links TRBV7-8 with TRBJ2-3; the D gene is possibly TRBD1 (5 bases). The CDR3 sequence is 12 residues long. Trimming removed 3 bases at V and 5 bases at J, with 6 bases between. CDR1 SGHVS and CDR2 FQNEAQ come from the germline V gene. The CDR3 loop is CASSFDRDTQYF. CDR3 coding DNA: TGTGCCAGCAGCTTCGACAGAGATACGCAGTATTTT.

This clonotype was counted at least ten times. The rearrangement joins TRBV12-3 or TRBV12-4 to TRBJ1-1; tentatively, D is TRBD1 (5 bases). CDR3 length equals 15 residues. V lost 5 bases and J 8 bases, leaving 21 bases between the germline ends. The CDR3 nucleotides are TGTGCCAGCAGTCCAATCCAGGGCACCCGCTCCGAAGCTTTCTTT. Amino acids: CASSPIQGTRSEAFF.

Many counts were recorded for this clonotype. The CDR3 coding sequence is TGTGCCAGCTCACCGGGACAGGGGATTTCGGAGCAGTACTTC. Translating gives CASSPGQGISEQYF. The genes are TRBV18 and TRBJ2-7; 10 nucleotides align to TRBD1. The CDR3 is 14 residues long. From germline, CDR1 is KGHSH and CDR2 LQKENI. V shed 3 bases, J shed 7 bases, and the junction held 6 bases outside the gene matches.

The chain has TRBV6-5 and TRBJ2-7; 9 bases are a match to TRBD1. Germline V CDR1 and CDR2: MNHEY, SVGAGI. This CDR3 spans 15 amino acids. Trimming removed 0 bases from V and 6 bases from J; junction bases left unmatched: 6. CDR3 nucleotides: TGTGCCAGCAGTTACTCTCCGGGACAGGGCACCGAGCAGTACTTC. Its protein is CASSYSPGQGTEQYF.

This clonotype occurred a few times. The V gene is TRBV20-1, the J gene TRBJ2-5, with 12 positions matching TRBD2. Germline lookup yields CDR1 DFQATT and CDR2 SNEGSKA (reference sequence). The CDR3 has 16 amino acids. After removal of 5 bases from V and 2 bases from J, the junction contained 9 bases not matched to a gene. The CDR3: CSAPSSTSGRQETQYF. Written as DNA, the CDR3 is TGCAGTGCTCCCTCAAGCACTAGCGGGAGGCAAGAGACCCAGTACTTC.

The CDR3 loop reads CASSPRQGIAGANVLTF. The CDR3 nucleotides are TGTGCCAGCAGCCCCAGACAGGGTATCGCTGGGGCCAACGTCCTGACTTTC. The chain carries TRBV7-9 and TRBJ2-6; 7 bases map to TRBD1. Germline trimming cut 5 bases from V and 2 bases from J; bases unmatched to any gene: 9. Germline assignment: CDR1 SEHNR and CDR2 FQNEAQ (reference sequence). There are 17 residues in the CDR3. Full variable domain (remainder filled in from reference TRBV7-9 and TRBJ2-6): DTGVSQNPRHKITKRGQNVTFRCDPISEHNRLYWYRQTLGQGPEFLTYFQNEAQLEKSRLLSDRFSAERPKGSFSTLEIQRTEQGDSAMYLCASSPRQGIAGANVLTFGAGSRLTVL.

The chain uses TRBV4-1 and TRBJ2-3; D ambiguous. V lost 4 bases and J lost 0, with 20 bases in between. This CDR3 is built from 18 residues. The germline V gene has CDR1 MGHRA and CDR2 YSYEKL. CDR3 region: CASSRAHLKIESTDTQYF. The CDR3 nucleotides read TGCGCCAGCAGCCGCGCTCACCTTAAGATCGAAAGCACAGATACGCAGTATTTT.

V gene TRBV4-3 combines with J gene TRBJ1-4, with a tentative D call TRBD1 (6 bases). Looked up from germline, CDR1 is LGHNA and CDR2 is YSLEER. CDR3 length: 17 residues. The V and J ends lost 1 base and 8 bases respectively, with 20 bases between them. The CDR3 DNA is TGCGCCAGCAGCCAAGTTTTAGTTGCGGGGGGCCACGAAAAACTGTTTTTT. Its translation is CASSQVLVAGGHEKLFF.

The V call is TRBV29-1, the J call TRBJ2-3; 12 bases are shared with TRBD2. The germline gives CDR1 SQVTM, CDR2 ANQGSEA. The CDR3 totals 16 residues. V shed 6 bases and J 6 bases; nucleotides not matched to a gene: 13. In nucleotides, the CDR3 is TGCAGCGTCCCAGGGGAGACTAGCGGGGGCGGGGATACGCAGTATTTT. Translated: CSVPGETSGGGDTQYF.

The sample holds a few counts of this clonotype. The chain links TRBV20-1 to TRBJ2-5, with a weak D call TRBD1 (6 bases). This CDR3 is built from 15 residues. The V end lost 5 bases, the J end lost 0 bases, and 16 bases lay between the germline ends. Per the germline V gene, CDR1 is DFQATT and CDR2 is SNEGSKA (reference sequence). The CDR3 here is CSAQPPAGDQETQYF. The DNA of the CDR3 is TGCAGTGCTCAACCCCCCGCAGGGGACCAAGAGACCCAGTACTTC.

This clonotype has at least ten counts. The chain couples TRBV4-3 to TRBJ2-2; D remains unclear. V lost 0 bases and J lost 0, with 8 bases in between. Germline V gene lookup returns CDR1 LGHNA and CDR2 YSLEER. CDR3 length: 16 amino acids. CDR3 protein: CASSQEGGSNTGELFF. The CDR3 DNA follows: TGCGCCAGCAGCCAAGAAGGTGGCTCGAACACCGGGGAGCTGTTTTTT.

The chain uses TRBV29-1 and TRBJ2-2, with D unclear. Deletions cut 1 base from V and 0 bases from J, with 12 bases between. This CDR3 comprises 16 residues. Germline CDR1 SQVTM, CDR2 ANQGSEA. The CDR3 region is CSVEARFSSNTGELFF. In DNA, the CDR3 is TGCAGCGTTGAAGCTAGATTTAGCTCGAACACCGGGGAGCTGTTTTTT.

The chain has TRBV28 and TRBJ2-1, with 8 bases identical to TRBD2. This CDR3 has 15 residues. Looked up from germline, CDR1 is MDHEN and CDR2 is SYDVKM. With 1 base clipped from V and 6 bases from J, the junction kept 5 bases outside the gene matches. CDR3 sequence reads: CASSLYAGGSNEQFF. DNA for the CDR3: TGTGCCAGCAGTTTATATGCGGGGGGTAGCAATGAGCAGTTCTTC.

This chain links TRBV4-2 with TRBJ1-4; D is undetermined. Germline CDR1 reads LGHNA; CDR2 reads YNFKEQ. V lost 1 base to trimming and J lost 5 bases, with 14 bases between them. The CDR3 runs to 16 residues. CDR3 in amino acids: CASSQGDLMGNEKLFF. Here the CDR3 DNA reads TGTGCCAGCAGCCAAGGAGATTTAATGGGGAATGAAAAACTGTTTTTT.

The chain links TRBV11-2 to TRBJ2-1, with 11 positions matching TRBD2. With 8 bases clipped from V and 10 bases from J, the junction kept 13 bases outside the gene matches. CDR3 length equals 15 residues. Germline CDR1 is SGHAT and CDR2 is FQNNGV. In DNA form, the CDR3 reads TGTGCCAGCGGCTGGGCTAGCGGGAGGTCCCGCGAGCAGTTCTTC. It is translated as CASGWASGRSREQFF.